This T cell receptor (beta chain) is from a study of blood T cells in healthy people across ages. The CDR3 totals 18 residues. CDR1 is SGHAT and CDR2 is FQNNGV in the germline V gene. Next came a second PCR, run for about 6 to 12 cycles, which used a sample-barcoded 5' primer along with a J-beta primer mix. TCRdb used MiXCR to reprocess the 5' RACE reads, holding one entry per CDR3 protein. The table shows around 800,000 distinct CDR3 sequences, with 20% to 30% occurring only once. The same specimen was also included in a second study, on T cells of mothers and their children.

This TCR derives from a boy between 10 and 17 years old in good health. This chain connects TRBV11-2 to TRBJ2-5; D is undetermined. The tail of the sequence fits TRBJ2-7 better, so the J call may be wrong. Source material: blood. This CDR3 reads CASSMIRNSRRAPYEQYF. The CDR3 DNA is TGTGCCAGCAGTATGATCCGGAACTCGAGAAGGGCACCCTACGAGCAGTACTTC.